The 17 T cell receptor beta chains in this list originate from one sample, sequenced in a study of blood T cell repertoires in COVID-19 (dated by TCRdb to the early 2020s). Libraries were built with the immunoSEQ multiplex PCR assay. Drawn from immuneACCESS, this table holds only the in-frame rearrangements with V and J called that TCRdb kept. Clones are partly lost; checked studies trace under half to an unresolved V gene and leave the rest unexplained. The sample table records about 75,000 clones; approximately 87% of these occur just once. The ten largest clones take up approximately 2.5% of the sample. The sample taken for sequencing was peripheral blood. The origin of the receptors is a human donor in a cohort sampled during active COVID-19.

This rearrangement joins TRBV30 to TRBJ2-4, with D maybe TRBD2 (6 bases). CDR1 is GTSNPN and CDR2 is SVGIG in the germline V gene (reference sequence). The V and J ends lost 8 bases and 0 bases respectively, with 14 bases between them. CDR3 length equals 14 residues. The CDR3 here is CARNSGLAKNIQYF. The CDR3 coding sequence is TGTGCCCGTAATAGCGGTCTAGCCAAAAACATTCAGTACTTC.

The chain carries TRBV3-1 (or the pseudogene TRBV3-2) and TRBJ2-3; 11 bases fit TRBD2. There are 18 residues in the CDR3. Trimming cost V 4 bases and J 6 bases; bases outside gene matches: 15. Per the germline V gene, CDR1 is LGHDT and CDR2 is YNNKEL (reference sequence). For the CDR3, the DNA is TGTGCCAGCAGCCTGTCCCATTTACTAGCGGGGGTGTATGATACGCAGTATTTT. It is translated as CASSLSHLLAGVYDTQYF.

The chain combines TRBV11-2 with TRBJ2-6; D ambiguous. The germline V gene encodes CDR1 SGHAT and CDR2 FQNNGV. V lost 2 bases to trimming and J lost 0 bases, with 5 bases between them. This CDR3 is built from 15 residues. The CDR3 DNA reads as TGTGCCAGCAGCTTATTTAGCTCTGGGGCCAACGTCCTGACTTTC. Protein sequence: CASSLFSSGANVLTF.

The chain uses TRBV5-5 and TRBJ2-7; D perhaps matches TRBD2 (6 bases). V was pared by 4 bases and J by 5 bases, with 16 bases between. The CDR3 runs to 14 residues. Germline V CDR1 and CDR2: SGHKS, YYEKEE (reference sequence). The CDR3 DNA follows: TGTGCCAGCAGCCCCGGCGGGGCGTTGGACGAGCAGTACTTC. Encoded protein: CASSPGGALDEQYF.

This rearrangement joins TRBV5-8 to TRBJ2-7; D uncertain. The V end was cut by 4 bases, the J end by 3 bases, with 8 bases between. The CDR3 contains 12 residues. Germline V CDR1 and CDR2: SGHTS, YDEGEE. The DNA for the CDR3 is TGTGCCAGCAGCCTCAGGCTCTACGAGCAGTACTTC. Protein sequence: CASSLRLYEQYF. The variable domain in full, with the rest retrieved from reference TRBV5-8 and TRBJ2-7, is EAGVTQSPTHLIKTRGQQATLRCSPISGHTSVYWYQQALGLGLQFLLWYDEGEERNRGNFPPRFSGRQFPNYSSELNVNALELEDSALYLCASSLRLYEQYFGPGTRLTVT.

The chain couples TRBV7-3 to TRBJ2-2, with 10 bases aligning to TRBD1. After removal of 4 bases from V and 7 bases from J, the junction contained 0 bases not matched to a gene. This CDR3 is built from 13 residues. From germline, CDR1 is SGHTA and CDR2 FQGTGA. CDR3 amino acids: CASSWTGGGELFF. The CDR3, as DNA: TGTGCCAGCAGCTGGACAGGGGGCGGGGAGCTGTTTTTT. Based on the CDR3 plus reference TRBV7-3 and TRBJ2-2, the full variable domain is GAGVSQTPSNKVTEKGKYVELRCDPISGHTALYWYRQSLGQGPEFLIYFQGTGAADDSGLPNDRFFAVRPEGSVSTLKIQRTERGDSAVYLCASSWTGGGELFFGEGSRLTVL.

The chain has TRBV3-1 (or the pseudogene TRBV3-2) and TRBJ2-3; the match to TRBD2 covers 12 bases. The V gene end was trimmed by 6 bases and the J gene end by 6 bases; junction bases not matched to a gene: 4. In germline, CDR1 is LGHDT, CDR2 YNNKEL (reference sequence). This CDR3 has 14 residues. The CDR3 coding sequence is TGTGCCAGCAGGCGAGGACTAGCGGGGGATACGCAGTATTTT. Encoded protein: CASRRGLAGDTQYF.

In its sample, this clone was seen once. The V gene is TRBV12-3 or TRBV12-4, the J gene TRBJ2-7; a weak D match, TRBD1 (5 bases). Trimming took off 3 bases at V and 6 bases at J, with 12 bases between the two ends. This CDR3 is built from 13 residues. This CDR3 reads CASSLQDQGEQYF. DNA of the CDR3: TGTGCCAGCAGTTTGCAGGATCAGGGCGAGCAGTACTTC.

The V call is TRBV4-1, the J call TRBJ1-4; no firm D call. Trimming removed 4 bases from V and 2 bases from J, with 14 bases in between. The CDR3 consists of 16 residues. Germline assignment: CDR1 MGHRA and CDR2 YSYEKL. CDR3 region: CASSLKVGRTNEKLFF. Here the CDR3 DNA reads TGCGCCAGCAGCCTAAAGGTGGGGAGGACTAATGAAAAACTGTTTTTT.

The V call is TRBV19, the J call TRBJ2-2; no clear D. Trimming cost V 3 bases and J 0 bases, with 8 bases left between them. CDR3 length equals 15 residues. The germline CDR1 and CDR2 sequences are LNHDA and SQIVND (reference sequence). CDR3 in DNA: TGTGCCAGTAGTATTTCACTCGCGAACACCGGGGAGCTGTTTTTT. This encodes CASSISLANTGELFF.

The chain carries TRBV7-3 and TRBJ2-1; 11 bases match TRBD2. The CDR3 consists of 15 residues. The V and J ends lost 4 bases and 8 bases, in that order; junction bases with no gene match: 7. The V gene's germline CDR1 is SGHTA and CDR2 FQGTGA. CDR3: CASSYLAGGYDEQFF. Written as DNA, the CDR3 is TGTGCCAGCAGCTACCTAGCGGGAGGTTATGATGAGCAGTTCTTC.

The V gene is TRBV7-2, the J gene TRBJ2-1; 12 bases match TRBD2. After removal of 2 bases from V and 9 bases from J, the junction contained 11 bases not matched to a gene. The germline CDR1 and CDR2 sequences are SGHTA and FQGNSA. This CDR3 has 17 amino acids. Here the CDR3 reads CASSLYASGGALREQFF. The CDR3 nucleotides read TGTGCCAGCAGCTTATATGCTAGCGGGGGGGCATTACGTGAGCAGTTCTTC.

The chain employs TRBV7-2 and TRBJ2-7; TRBD1 might be the D (6 bases). Trimming shortened V by 0 bases and J by 1 base, and 7 bases separated the two germline ends. This CDR3 contains 14 residues. Looked up from germline, CDR1 is SGHTA and CDR2 is FQGNSA. The CDR3 DNA follows: TGTGCCAGCAGCTTAGCCGGGACATCCTACGAGCAGTACTTC. It is translated as CASSLAGTSYEQYF.

V is TRBV12-3 or TRBV12-4 and J is TRBJ2-5, with D maybe TRBD1 (5 bases). The CDR3 has 13 amino acids. Trimming took off 1 base at V and 4 bases at J, with 7 bases between the two ends. This CDR3 is CASSLGRAETQYF. In nucleotides, the CDR3 is TGTGCCAGCAGTTTAGGCAGGGCAGAGACCCAGTACTTC.

V gene TRBV9 combines with J gene TRBJ2-1, with TRBD1 matching 8 bases. The V and J ends lost 4 bases and 1 base, in that order; junction bases with no gene match: 7. CDR3 size: 16 residues. Germline V lookup: CDR1 SGDLS, CDR2 YYNGEE. The DNA for the CDR3 is TGTGCCAGCAGCCCCCCCAGACAGGGGTCCTACAATGAGCAGTTCTTC. Its translation is CASSPPRQGSYNEQFF.

The chain has TRBV5-1 and TRBJ2-5, with 8 bases fitting TRBD1. Per germline, CDR1 SGHRS and CDR2 YFSETQ. This CDR3 spans 15 amino acids. The trim removed 7 bases at V and 3 bases at J, leaving 11 bases unmatched. The CDR3 spells CASALNIQGEETQYF. The CDR3 DNA reads TGCGCCAGCGCTCTTAACATACAGGGGGAAGAGACCCAGTACTTC.

V usage is TRBV9 and J usage is TRBJ1-2; D ambiguous. The ends were cut back, 5 bases at V and 8 bases at J, with 16 bases in the middle. Germline lookup yields CDR1 SGDLS and CDR2 YYNGEE. The CDR3 is made up of 13 amino acids. The CDR3 coding sequence is TGTGCCAGCAGTGATCCTCCCTACGGGGGCTACACCTTC. Amino acid sequence: CASSDPPYGGYTF.